This TCR beta chain was recovered during a study of molecular identifiers for immune sequencing clone quantification. The use of previously described methods and listed TCR primers produced the bulk TCR libraries. TCRdb analysed the PCR reads with MiXCR anew, one entry per CDR3 protein. Of approximately 670,000 distinct CDR3 sequences detected, about 20% appear once; the ten largest clones hold roughly 0.85%. Trimming stripped 5 bases from V and 5 bases from J, with 13 bases between. Germline-derived CDR1 and CDR2 are SEHNR and FQNEAQ (reference sequence). This CDR3 has 14 amino acids. The gene calls are TRBV7-9 and TRBJ2-1, with D maybe TRBD2 (6 bases). The receptor comes from a human donor in good health. Some libraries in this study had Jurkat cell RNA spiked in. The specimen sequenced was naive CD8+ T cells from blood, with Jurkat cell RNA spiked in. Specified subset: FACS-sorted CD8+CD4-CCR7+CD45RA+ naive T cells. The CDR3 DNA reads as TGTGCCAGCAGCCGGACTAATAACCACAATGAGCAGTTCTTC. Translated, it gives CASSRTNNHNEQFF.